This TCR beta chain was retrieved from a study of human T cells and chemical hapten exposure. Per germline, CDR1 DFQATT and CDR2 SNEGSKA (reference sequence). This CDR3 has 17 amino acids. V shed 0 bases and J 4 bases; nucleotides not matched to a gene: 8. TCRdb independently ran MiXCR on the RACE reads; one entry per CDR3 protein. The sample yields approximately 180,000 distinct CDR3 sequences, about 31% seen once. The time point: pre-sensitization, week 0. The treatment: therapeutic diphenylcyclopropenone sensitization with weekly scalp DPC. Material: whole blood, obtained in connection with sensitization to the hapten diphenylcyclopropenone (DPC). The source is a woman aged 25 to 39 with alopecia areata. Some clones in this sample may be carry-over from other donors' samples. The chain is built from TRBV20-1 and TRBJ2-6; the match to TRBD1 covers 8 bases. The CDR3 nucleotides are TGCAGTGCTAGAGAAGGTGTCAGGGGGCACGGGGCCAACGTCCTGACTTTC. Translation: CSAREGVRGHGANVLTF.